This T cell receptor (beta chain) was identified in a study of blood T cells in healthy people across ages. Concerning this clonotype: Antigen specificity is unknown.

Germline V gene sequence: CDR1 DFQATT, CDR2 SNEGSKA (reference sequence). V lost 4 bases, J lost 7 bases, and 9 bases stayed unmatched. This CDR3 is 14 amino acids long. Primers used in a second PCR of roughly 6 to 11 cycles were a sample-barcoded 5' primer and a J-beta primer mix. All cDNA molecules were each tagged by a template-switch adaptor with 12 random nucleotides. TCRdb passed the 5' RACE reads through MiXCR, listing each CDR3 protein once. The data hold about 810,000 distinct CDR3 sequences, with under 40% observed a single time. Each sample used at least 6 million PBMCs. Study-level findings and limits: Relative to aged donors, long-lived donors carried more naive CD4+ cells and displayed higher diversity. TCR beta diversity tracked closely with naive T cell percentage.

The TCR originated in a man aged 18 to 35 in good health. The chain uses TRBV20-1 and TRBJ2-7; TRBD2 matches at 11 bases. The sample was blood. The CDR3 loop reads CSAKTSGELNEQYF. CDR3 nucleotides: TGCAGTGCTAAGACTAGCGGGGAGTTGAATGAGCAGTACTTC.